These 6 T cell receptor beta chains were sequenced from one sample in a study of beta chain features in type 1 diabetes (dated by TCRdb to 2017 to 2018). The protocol used for the library was the immunoSEQ multiplex PCR assay. All of the isolated RNA was reverse transcribed with the High Capacity cDNA Reverse Transcription Kit, so expressed TCRB transcripts were sequenced. The source is immuneACCESS, and TCRdb retained only in-frame sequences with V and J called. Part of the clones is not carried over; for the studies checked, unresolved V genes explain less than half of this, and the remainder is unexplained. This sample holds 450,000 to 600,000 clones; approximately 31% were observed only once. The top ten clonotypes cover roughly 0.06% of the sample. Sequencing was done on a sample of naive CD4+ T cells from blood. The cell subset or site label here, explained by the study, means: true naive CD4+ T cells. The source of these receptors is a young man in good health.

This chain's CDR3 is CASSSRPSSYEQYF. Written as DNA, the CDR3 is TGTGCCAGCAGCTCCAGACCTAGCTCCTACGAGCAGTACTTC. The chain has TRBV7-6 and TRBJ2-7, with unresolved D. Trimming pared 4 bases from V and 0 bases from J, leaving 10 bases between. The CDR3 is 14 amino acids. Per germline, CDR1 SGHVS and CDR2 FNYEAQ.

The gene calls are TRBV10-3 and TRBJ2-4, with TRBD2 identical over 11 bases. The CDR3 spans 16 residues. Germline lookup yields CDR1 ENHRY and CDR2 SYGVKD. The V segment lost 0 bases and the J segment 6 bases; nucleotides outside the gene matches: 4. Written as DNA, the CDR3 is TGTGCCATCAGTGAGTCGAAAGGACTAGCGGGAAACATTCAGTACTTC. Translation: CAISESKGLAGNIQYF.

This clone was found once. The gene calls are TRBV5-1 and TRBJ1-5; no clear D. The V and J ends lost 0 bases and 0 bases respectively, with 7 bases between them. The CDR3 runs 15 residues. The germline CDR1 and CDR2 sequences are SGHRS and YFSETQ. The CDR3 protein is CASSLDGYSNQPQHF. CDR3 DNA sequence: TGCGCCAGCAGCTTGGACGGTTATAGCAATCAGCCCCAGCATTTT. The full variable domain, rest sourced from reference TRBV5-1 and TRBJ1-5, is KAGVTQTPRYLIKTRGQQVTLSCSPISGHRSVSWYQQTPGQGLQFLFEYFSETQRNKGNFPGRFSGRQFSNSRSEMNVSTLELGDSALYLCASSLDGYSNQPQHFGDGTRLSIL.

The chain employs TRBV29-1 and TRBJ1-4; maybe TRBD1 (5 bases). The CDR3 is made up of 10 amino acids. V was clipped by 7 bases and J by 7 bases, with 7 bases between them. Germline V gives CDR1 SQVTM, CDR2 ANQGSEA. CDR3 protein: CSAGGEKLFF. The CDR3 nucleotides are TGCAGCGCCGGGGGTGAAAAACTGTTTTTT.

The chain carries TRBV4-3 and TRBJ2-7; no firm D call. Trimming took 4 bases from V and 1 from J, leaving 14 bases between them. CDR1 LGHNA and CDR2 YSLEER come from the germline V gene. The CDR3 totals 15 residues. The CDR3: CASSRIHGSSYEQYF. The CDR3 nucleotides are TGCGCCAGCAGCCGCATCCATGGGTCGTCCTACGAGCAGTACTTC.

This clone occurred a few times. The chain uses TRBV29-1 and TRBJ1-2; 7 nucleotides agree with TRBD1. Germline CDR1 reads SQVTM; CDR2 reads ANQGSEA. After removal of 4 bases from V and 7 bases from J, the junction contained 6 bases not matched to a gene. The CDR3 sequence is 12 residues long. In DNA, the CDR3 is TGCAGCGTTGGCGAGGGGGCGTCTGGCTACACCTTC. Its protein product is CSVGEGASGYTF.